The source of this TCR beta chain is a study of shared clonotypes between healthy human individuals. Study overall: CD4 naive and memory got three plates each, CD8 naive two, CD8 memory one.

V was cut by 4 bases and J by 2 bases, with 11 bases left in between. There are 14 residues in the CDR3. Per germline, CDR1 SGDLS and CDR2 YYNGEE. Original processing methods: Junction-only sequences without quality scores came from ImmunoSEQ, so filtering differed. Sequencing was performed with immunoSEQ multiplex PCR; in TCRdb, only in-frame clones are kept and a portion is missing. V and J calls and clone size are those listed in that table; D and trimming were worked out from the DNA. The data contain 650,000 to 750,000 clones, about two thirds of them seen just once; the ten biggest clones take up about 2%.

The specimen was memory CD4+ T cells sorted from blood. Subset meaning: CD45RA-negative fraction. The sequence was obtained from a woman under 40 in good health. V is TRBV9 and J is TRBJ2-3, with a possible D match to TRBD2 (5 bases). CDR3 loop: CASSSGINTDTQYF. The CDR3 DNA reads TGTGCCAGCAGCTCCGGGATCAACACAGATACGCAGTATTTT.